This TCR beta chain was identified during a study of early T cells in non-severe SARS-CoV-2 infection. At the level of the study: Sequencing targeted bulk RNA from unsorted whole blood, leaving chains unpaired.

General study results and limits: Matching with VDJdb favored anti-spike CD8 responses (missing private and CD4 specificities).

Individual cDNA molecules were tagged with unique molecular identifiers. From the 5' RACE reads, TCRdb called clonotypes with MiXCR, one entry per CDR3 protein. The data hold around 53,000 distinct CDR3 sequences, with around 10% observed a single time. For this clonotype: Its antigen is not known.

This CDR3 has 17 residues. Per the germline V gene, CDR1 is SGHAT and CDR2 is FQNNGV. V lost 1 base, J lost 5 bases, and 21 bases lay in between. This chain connects TRBV11-2 to TRBJ2-7; no firm D call. Input material: whole blood. The sequence derives from an adult who was a healthcare worker with PCR-confirmed SARS-CoV-2 infection or an uninfected control (not recorded which). The CDR3 loop is CASSLVGLSGLRDEQYF. The CDR3 region has the DNA TGTGCCAGCAGCTTAGTAGGCCTGTCGGGCCTCCGGGACGAGCAGTACTTC. The entire variable domain, with the rest obtained from reference TRBV11-2 and TRBJ2-7, is as follows: EAGVAQSPRYKIIEKRQSVAFWCNPISGHATLYWYQQILGQGPKLLIQFQNNGVVDDSQLPKDRFSAERLKGVDSTLKIQPAKLEDSAVYLCASSLVGLSGLRDEQYFGPGTRLTVT.